This is a list of T cell receptor beta chains from one sample in a study of blood T cell repertoires in COVID-19. This table comes from immunoSEQ multiplex PCR, and its TCRdb copy is limited to in-frame clones, with some not included. The sample records hundreds of thousands of clones, approximately 92% being singletons. Sequenced sample: PBMCs or T cells enriched from blood (not recorded which). The receptors derive from a man between 18 and 29 years old who had recovered from COVID-19. Both conserved end residues are part of each CDR3. Fields, in order: V gene, clone size, J gene, D gene, CDR3 protein, CDR3 DNA. A D gene is named only where the DNA matches it firmly. The size field is filled for only some rows; it gives once, few, many or a size class.

>TRBV7-8|NA|TRBJ2-1|TRBD1
CASSLGQTYNEQFF
TGTGCCAGCAGCTTGGGACAGACATACAATGAGCAGTTCTTC
>TRBV14|NA|TRBJ1-6|NA
CASSQDWANSPLHF
TGTGCCAGCAGCCAAGACTGGGCGAATTCACCCCTCCACTTT
>TRBV7-9|NA|TRBJ1-1|NA
CASSLDGEKRIFF
TGTGCCAGCAGCTTAGATGGGGAGAAACGTATCTTCTTT
>TRBV5-1|NA|TRBJ1-2|NA
CASRGGGYGYTF
TGCGCCAGCAGAGGGGGTGGGTATGGCTACACCTTC
>TRBV6-5|NA|TRBJ2-2|NA
CASNEFANTGELFF
TGTGCCAGTAACGAGTTCGCGAACACCGGGGAGCTGTTTTTT
>TRBV4-1|once|TRBJ2-7|TRBD2
CASRLLAESLGGHYEQYF
TGCGCCAGCAGGCTACTAGCGGAAAGTTTGGGGGGCCACTACGAGCAGTACTTC
>TRBV3-1/TRBV3-2|NA|TRBJ2-5|NA
CASSRGWGDQETQYF
TGTGCCAGCAGCCGCGGATGGGGGGACCAAGAGACCCAGTACTTC
>TRBV19|NA|TRBJ1-1|NA
CASSISVGTEAFF
TGTGCCAGTAGTATAAGCGTGGGCACTGAAGCTTTCTTT
>TRBV24-1|NA|TRBJ1-1|NA
CATRASAGTEAFF
TGTGCCACGCGGGCTTCGGCTGGGACTGAAGCTTTCTTT
>TRBV5-1|NA|TRBJ2-7|NA
CASSLTLQAVSYEQYF
TGCGCCAGCAGTCTGACCCTACAGGCTGTCTCCTACGAGCAGTACTTC
>TRBV27|few|TRBJ1-6|NA
CASSPGGGSYNSPLHF
TGTGCCAGCAGTCCGGGCGGGGGGTCCTATAATTCACCCCTCCACTTT
>TRBV4-3|once|TRBJ1-2|TRBD1
CASSQGGQDLYGYTF
TGCGCCAGCAGCCAAGGGGGACAGGACCTCTATGGCTACACCTTC
>TRBV21-1|NA|TRBJ1-4|NA
CASSNGVTGTGNEKLFF
TGTGCCAGCAGCAATGGGGTAACCGGGACAGGCAATGAAAAACTGTTTTTT
>TRBV5-1|NA|TRBJ1-4|TRBD1
CASSLDRGPTNEKLFF
TGCGCCAGCAGCTTGGACAGGGGGCCGACTAATGAAAAACTGTTTTTT
>TRBV2|NA|TRBJ1-6|NA
CASSENTVYNSPLHF
TGTGCCAGCAGTGAGAATACAGTTTATAATTCACCCCTCCACTTT
>TRBV5-4|NA|TRBJ2-3|TRBD2
CASSLGLAGETDTQYF
TGTGCCAGCAGCTTGGGACTAGCGGGGGAGACAGATACGCAGTATTTT
>TRBV12-5|NA|TRBJ1-5|NA
CASGWPQGPQHF
TGTGCTAGTGGCTGGCCGCAGGGGCCCCAGCATTTT
>TRBV12-3/TRBV12-4|NA|TRBJ1-5|NA
CASAAGGGQPQHF
TGTGCCAGCGCAGCCGGGGGAGGGCAGCCCCAGCATTTT
>TRBV14|NA|TRBJ2-2|NA
CASSPVQVLNTGELFF
TGTGCCAGCAGCCCGGTACAGGTTTTGAACACCGGGGAGCTGTTTTTT
>TRBV6-5|NA|TRBJ2-7|NA
CASSSGFSYEQYF
TGTGCCAGCAGTAGCGGGTTCTCCTACGAGCAGTACTTC
>TRBV28|NA|TRBJ1-1|NA
CASTGGVLAFF
TGTGCCAGCACCGGAGGGGTACTGGCTTTCTTT
>TRBV5-4|NA|TRBJ2-5|TRBD2
CASSRRLAGEETQYF
TGTGCCAGCAGCCGGCGACTAGCGGGAGAAGAGACCCAGTACTTC